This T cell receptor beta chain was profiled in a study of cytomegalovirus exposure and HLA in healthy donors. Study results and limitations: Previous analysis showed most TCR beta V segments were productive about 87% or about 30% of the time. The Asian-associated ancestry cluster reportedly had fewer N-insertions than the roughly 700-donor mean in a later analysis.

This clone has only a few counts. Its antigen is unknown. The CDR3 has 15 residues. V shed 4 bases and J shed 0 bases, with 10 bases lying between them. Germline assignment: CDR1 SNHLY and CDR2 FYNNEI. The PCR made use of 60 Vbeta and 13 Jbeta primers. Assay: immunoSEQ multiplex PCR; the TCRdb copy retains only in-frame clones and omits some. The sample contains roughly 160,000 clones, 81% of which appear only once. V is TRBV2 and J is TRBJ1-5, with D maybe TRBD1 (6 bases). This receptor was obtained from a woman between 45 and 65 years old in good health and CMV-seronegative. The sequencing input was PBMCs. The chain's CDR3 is CASSAGQLSNQPQHF. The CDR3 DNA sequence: TGTGCCAGCAGTGCCGGACAGCTTAGCAATCAGCCCCAGCATTTT.